The 22 T cell receptor beta chains in this list originate from one sample, sequenced in a study of T cell responses to AZD1222 COVID-19 vaccine. Assay: immunoSEQ multiplex PCR; the TCRdb copy retains only in-frame clones and omits some. The repertoire holds about 88,000 clones, with approximately 90% as singletons. The sequencing here drew on peripheral blood, taken 28 days after the second AZD1222 dose. The receptors shown here come from an adult who received the AZD1222 COVID-19 vaccine.

The chain is built from TRBV27 and TRBJ1-1; 7 positions match TRBD1. Germline values: CDR1 MNHEY, CDR2 SMNVEV (reference sequence). The CDR3 covers 15 residues. With 5 bases clipped from V and 1 base from J, the junction kept 7 bases outside the gene matches. The CDR3 is CASSPWTGRNTEAFF. The DNA of the CDR3 is TGTGCCAGCAGTCCTTGGACAGGACGGAACACTGAAGCTTTCTTT.

V is TRBV9 and J is TRBJ1-6; TRBD1 might be the D (6 bases). This CDR3 has 15 residues. Trimming shortened V by 0 bases and J by 6 bases, and 10 bases separated the two germline ends. Germline V CDR1 and CDR2: SGDLS, YYNGEE. CDR3 residues: CASSVEGGSNSPLHF. CDR3 coding DNA: TGTGCCAGCAGCGTAGAGGGGGGATCTAATTCACCCCTCCACTTT.

The V and J genes are TRBV29-1 and TRBJ2-1; D not resolved. V lost 5 bases and J 0 bases, leaving 14 bases between the germline ends. The CDR3 runs 15 residues. CDR1 SQVTM and CDR2 ANQGSEA come from the germline V gene. This CDR3 reads CSVSPQRTSYNEQFF. The CDR3 nucleotides read TGCAGCGTTTCCCCGCAGCGAACCTCCTACAATGAGCAGTTCTTC.

The chain is built from TRBV7-2 and TRBJ2-1; 7 bases line up with TRBD1. This CDR3 has 15 amino acids. Per germline, CDR1 SGHTA and CDR2 FQGNSA. The V segment lost 3 bases and the J segment 2 bases; nucleotides outside the gene matches: 4. The CDR3 DNA follows: TGTGCCAGCAGCTTCGAGGGACAGCCCTACAATGAGCAGTTCTTC. Protein sequence: CASSFEGQPYNEQFF.

This rearrangement joins TRBV6-2 or TRBV6-3 to TRBJ2-7; D is unclear. This CDR3 contains 11 residues. Trimming took 6 bases from V and 3 from J, leaving 6 bases between them. Germline CDR1 reads MNHEY; CDR2 reads SVGEGT. The CDR3 coding sequence is TGTGCCAGCAGCTCGAACTACGAGCAGTACTTC. Protein sequence: CASSSNYEQYF.

The V call is TRBV14, the J call TRBJ2-3; 10 bases map to TRBD2. With 5 bases clipped from V and 2 bases from J, the junction kept 7 bases outside the gene matches. This CDR3 contains 16 residues. CDR1 SGHDN and CDR2 FVKESK come from the germline V gene. The CDR3 protein is CASSETTSGNTDTQYF. The CDR3 DNA is TGTGCCAGCAGCGAAACCACTAGCGGGAACACAGATACGCAGTATTTT.

The rearrangement uses TRBV28 and TRBJ1-1; 7 bases map to TRBD1. After removal of 6 bases from V and 5 bases from J, the junction contained 12 bases not matched to a gene. The CDR3 spans 15 residues. From germline, CDR1 is MDHEN and CDR2 SYDVKM. The CDR3 region has the DNA TGTGCCAGCAGAGGAATACAGGGGATGGGGACTGAAGCTTTCTTT. Translation: CASRGIQGMGTEAFF. The variable domain in full, with the rest retrieved from reference TRBV28 and TRBJ1-1, is DVKVTQSSRYLVKRTGEKVFLECVQDMDHENMFWYRQDPGLGLRLIYFSYDVKMKEKGDIPEGYSVSREKKERFSLILESASTNQTSMYLCASRGIQGMGTEAFFGQGTRLTVV.

The chain carries TRBV9 and TRBJ1-2, with TRBD1 matching over 10 bases. The CDR3 sequence is 14 residues long. The V segment lost 1 base and the J segment 7 bases; nucleotides outside the gene matches: 4. Germline lookup yields CDR1 SGDLS and CDR2 YYNGEE. CDR3 loop: CASSVTGQGVGYTF. The DNA of the CDR3 is TGTGCCAGCAGCGTAACTGGACAGGGGGTTGGCTACACCTTC.

V usage is TRBV19 and J usage is TRBJ1-2; no reliable D call. From germline, CDR1 is LNHDA and CDR2 SQIVND (reference sequence). The V gene lost 7 bases and the J gene lost 2 bases, with 11 bases spanning the gap. The CDR3 has 13 residues. The CDR3 DNA is TGTGCCAGTACCCCGGACGGAAACTATGGCTACACCTTC. Translation gives CASTPDGNYGYTF. Complete variable domain (other parts from reference TRBV19 and TRBJ1-2): DGGITQSPKYLFRKEGQNVTLSCEQNLNHDAMYWYRQDPGQGLRLIYYSQIVNDFQKGDIAEGYSVSREKKESFPLTVTSAQKNPTAFYLCASTPDGNYGYTFGSGTRLTVV.

The chain recombines TRBV28 with TRBJ2-4; 10 bases match TRBD2. This CDR3 contains 17 residues. The V segment lost 1 base and the J segment 0 bases; nucleotides outside the gene matches: 3. CDR1 is MDHEN, CDR2 SYDVKM, per germline. The CDR3 bases are TGTGCCAGCAGTTTATTTGTAGCGGGGGGAGCCAAAAACATTCAGTACTTC. Its protein is CASSLFVAGGAKNIQYF.

This rearrangement joins TRBV2 to TRBJ1-1, with D unclear. The CDR3 is made up of 12 amino acids. The V end lost 4 bases, the J end lost 8 bases, and 11 bases lay between the germline ends. Germline CDR1 is SNHLY and CDR2 is FYNNEI. DNA for the CDR3: TGTGCCAGCAGTGCTGGGTGGATCGAAGCTTTCTTT. This sequence encodes CASSAGWIEAFF.

The chain uses TRBV5-1 and TRBJ1-2, with D perhaps TRBD1 (6 bases). The CDR3 is 19 residues long. The V and J ends lost 0 bases and 0 bases respectively, with 21 bases between them. Germline V lookup: CDR1 SGHRS, CDR2 YFSETQ. For the CDR3, the DNA is TGCGCCAGCAGCTTGGGAAACAGGGCTGGGGGCCCTTCTAACTATGGCTACACCTTC. Its translation: CASSLGNRAGGPSNYGYTF.

The chain has TRBV5-6 and TRBJ1-4; TRBD1 aligns across 12 bases. Looked up from germline, CDR1 is SGHDT and CDR2 is YYEEEE. The CDR3 runs to 14 residues. After removal of 5 bases from V and 7 bases from J, the junction contained 3 bases not matched to a gene. Here the CDR3 DNA reads TGTGCCAGCAGGGGACAGGGGGCGGGTGAAAAACTGTTTTTT. Translating gives CASRGQGAGEKLFF. Full variable domain (rest looked up from reference TRBV5-6 and TRBJ1-4): DAGVTQSPTHLIKTRGQQVTLRCSPKSGHDTVSWYQQALGQGPQFIFQYYEEEERQRGNFPDRFSGHQFPNYSSELNVNALLLGDSALYLCASRGQGAGEKLFFGSGTQLSVL.

The rearrangement links TRBV9 to TRBJ2-2, with D tentatively TRBD1 or TRBD2 (5 bases each). V dropped 0 bases and J dropped 5 bases, with 11 bases sitting between them. The CDR3 has 15 amino acids. Germline V gene sequence: CDR1 SGDLS, CDR2 YYNGEE. The CDR3 DNA reads as TGTGCCAGCAGCGTAGGGGGGTTATCTACCGGGGAGCTGTTTTTT. Translation: CASSVGGLSTGELFF.

This rearrangement joins TRBV5-5 to TRBJ2-1, with 11 bases fitting TRBD2. Germline V gene sequence: CDR1 SGHKS, CDR2 YYEKEE (reference sequence). V lost 2 bases to trimming and J lost 10 bases; unmatched junction nucleotides: 5. This CDR3 has 14 amino acids. The CDR3 protein is CASSFPSGGREQFF. The CDR3, as DNA: TGTGCCAGCAGCTTCCCTAGCGGGGGGAGGGAGCAGTTCTTC.

The chain recombines TRBV30 with TRBJ1-3; no clear D gene. V dropped 3 bases and J dropped 0 bases, with 9 bases sitting between them. CDR1 is GTSNPN, CDR2 SVGIG, per germline (reference sequence). This CDR3 comprises 14 residues. CDR3 region: CAWRSFRSGNTIYF. In nucleotides, the CDR3 is TGTGCCTGGAGGAGCTTTCGCTCTGGAAACACCATATATTTT.

The genes are TRBV7-2 and TRBJ2-7, with D hard to call. Germline lookup yields CDR1 SGHTA and CDR2 FQGNSA. The length of the CDR3 is 15 residues. The V end lost 3 bases, the J end lost 4 bases, and 16 bases lay between the germline ends. Written as DNA, the CDR3 is TGTGCCAGCAGCTTCCCTTCGGGTACGCGGTACGAGCAGTACTTC. Translating gives CASSFPSGTRYEQYF. The full variable domain, completed using reference TRBV7-2 and TRBJ2-7, is GAGVSQSPSNKVTEKGKDVELRCDPISGHTALYWYRQSLGQGLEFLIYFQGNSAPDKSGLPSDRFSAERTGGSVSTLTIQRTQQEDSAVYLCASSFPSGTRYEQYFGPGTRLTVT.

This clone has only a few counts. The chain employs TRBV2 and TRBJ1-1, with 8 bases fitting TRBD1. Germline-derived CDR1 and CDR2 are SNHLY and FYNNEI. V lost 6 bases, J lost 5 bases, and 5 bases stayed unmatched. The CDR3 extends over 13 amino acids. The CDR3 DNA reads as TGTGCCAGCAGGAGGACAGGGAGGACTGAAGCTTTCTTT. Translation gives CASRRTGRTEAFF.

The CDR3 DNA sequence: TGTGCCAGCAGCCAAGTCTCGGACAGGGGTAGGACCGGGGAGCTGTTTTTT. Translation gives CASSQVSDRGRTGELFF. The chain is built from TRBV3-1 (or the pseudogene TRBV3-2) and TRBJ2-2; 9 positions match TRBD1. With V trimmed by 1 base and J by 5 bases, 8 bases remained unmatched. CDR1 is LGHDT and CDR2 is YNNKEL in the germline V gene (reference sequence). The CDR3 is made up of 17 amino acids.

V is TRBV28 and J is TRBJ1-5, with 7 bases matching TRBD1. The CDR3 totals 17 residues. Trimming took 4 bases from V and 1 from J; bases not matched to a gene: 10. Germline values: CDR1 MDHEN, CDR2 SYDVKM. CDR3 sequence: CASSWGKRGLSNQPQHF. CDR3 bases: TGTGCCAGCAGTTGGGGGAAGAGGGGGCTGAGCAATCAGCCCCAGCATTTT.

This chain links TRBV5-4 with TRBJ2-5; maybe TRBD1 (6 bases). V lost 2 bases to trimming and J lost 1 base, with 9 bases between them. This CDR3 contains 14 residues. Germline-derived CDR1 and CDR2 are SGHNT and YYREEE (reference sequence). The CDR3 coding sequence is TGTGCCAGCAGCTTACCGACAGGCCAAGAGACCCAGTACTTC. Its translation: CASSLPTGQETQYF.

This rearrangement joins TRBV5-3 to TRBJ1-6; weak D call: TRBD1 (5 bases). TRBV5-3 is sorted into the ORF group, with uncertain function. The CDR3 length is 16 residues. Trimming removed 4 bases at V and 4 bases at J, with 15 bases between. The CDR3 DNA reads as TGTGCCAGAAGCGCGGTATGGGGGGGTTATAATTCACCCCTCCACTTT. The encoded protein is CARSAVWGGYNSPLHF.